Listed here are 29 T cell receptor beta chains from one sample, sequenced in a study of CD8+ T cells in alopecia areata. The sequencing template was cDNA reverse transcribed from extracted RNA. TCRdb's copy holds only in-frame clones and misses some; the assay was immunoSEQ multiplex PCR. Found here are 90,000 to 130,000 clones, no singletons; the ten largest cover 15% to 20%. The sequencing input was lesional skin. The receptors come from a C3H/HeJ mouse with alopecia areata. The MHC haplotype of this mouse line is H2-k.

This clone was seen at least ten times. All gene names here are mouse names. Partial CDR3 DNA: TGTGCCAGCAGTGCGACAGGCCACCAAGAC. This sequence encodes CASSATGHQD. The CDR3 in full is CASSATGHQDTQYF. This rearrangement joins TRBV13-3 to TRBJ2-5, with D maybe TRBD1 (6 bases). The read finishes 4 residues shy of the CDR3 end, and the germline J gene is used to complete it. The CDR3 loop spans 14 amino acids. Trimming removed 3 bases at V and 1 base at J, with 9 bases between. The V gene's germline CDR1 is NNHDY and CDR2 SYVADS.

With respect to this clone: Gene names are mouse gene names. The CDR3 loop reads CASSQAGLDQNTLYF. The part of the CDR3 DNA that was read is TGTGCCAGCAGCCAAGCCGGACTGGATCAAAAC. The chain uses TRBV5 and TRBJ2-4, with 7 bases identical to TRBD2. The CDR3 goes on 4 residues after the read ends, and that part is filled in from the germline J gene. V was clipped by 1 base and J by 2 bases; unmatched bases: 3. The CDR3 is made up of 15 amino acids. CDR1 LGHNA and CDR2 YNLKQL come from the germline V gene (reference sequence).

The table lists this clone with a few counts. Genes and germline come from the mouse. The read ends 4 residues early relative to the CDR3; the germline J gene fills the gap. The rearrangement links TRBV13-2 to TRBJ2-1, with 7 bases aligning to TRBD1. Germline V lookup: CDR1 NNHNN, CDR2 SYGAGS (reference sequence). With 2 bases clipped from V and 2 bases from J, the junction kept 4 bases outside the gene matches. The length of the CDR3 is 15 residues. The sequenced part of the CDR3 DNA is TGTGCCAGCGGTGAGATAGACAGGGACTATGCT. It specifies CASGEIDRDYA. The whole CDR3 is CASGEIDRDYAEQFF.

This clone was observed a few times. Mouse names are used for the genes. The sequenced fragment ends 4 residues before the CDR3 boundary, so the rest is inferred from the germline J gene. The chain uses TRBV19 and TRBJ2-3; 10 nucleotides agree with TRBD2. Germline CDR1 is FNHDT and CDR2 is SITEND (reference sequence). V lost 2 bases and J lost 0; bases outside the gene matches: 9. CDR3 length: 18 residues. Partial CDR3 DNA: TGTGCCAGCAGTATTAGGGGTCGGGGACTGGGGAGTGCAGAA. It specifies CASSIRGRGLGSAE. The full CDR3 protein reads CASSIRGRGLGSAETLYF.

As concerns this clone: Genes and germline come from the mouse. CDR3 DNA (partial): TGTGCCAGCAGTGATGGGGGACAGGTGTTCTAT. It codes for CASSDGGQVFY. The whole CDR3 protein reads CASSDGGQVFYEQYF. The V and J genes are TRBV13-1 and TRBJ2-7; TRBD1 aligns across 8 bases. The read gets to within 4 residues of the CDR3 end, and the germline J gene fills in the rest. The germline V gene encodes CDR1 NSHNY and CDR2 SYGAGN. The ends lost 0 bases at V and 3 bases at J; junction bases unmatched: 5. The CDR3 runs 15 residues.

There are a few counts of this clone. Gene and germline names: mouse. The read finishes 4 residues shy of the CDR3 end, and the germline J gene is used to complete it. The chain combines TRBV13-3 with TRBJ2-7; D might be TRBD1 (6 bases). V was shortened by 3 bases and J by 3 bases, with 10 bases between the two germline ends. The CDR3 spans 13 residues. Germline CDR1 is NNHDY and CDR2 is SYVADS. The CDR3 bases that were read are TGTGCCAGCAGTGGAAAGGGGGACTAT. Translating it yields CASSGKGDY. The CDR3 reads in full as CASSGKGDYEQYF.

Notes on this clone: Genes and germline come from the mouse. The read ends 4 residues early relative to the CDR3; the germline J gene fills the gap. The chain has TRBV13-1 and TRBJ2-7; D gene uncertain. The CDR3 sequence is 11 residues long. CDR1 and CDR2 (germline): NSHNY, SYGAGN. The CDR3 here is CASSNQYEQYF. The part of the CDR3 DNA that was read is TGTGCCAGCAGTAATCAATAT.

This clone has just a few counts. Gene and germline names: mouse. The sequence runs out 4 residues before the end of the CDR3; the remainder is reconstructed from the germline J gene. The chain has TRBV1 and TRBJ2-4; D might be TRBD1 (6 bases). V lost 4 bases and J 2 bases, leaving 10 bases between the germline ends. CDR1 is NSQYPW and CDR2 is LRSPGD in the germline V gene (reference sequence). This CDR3 comprises 14 residues. The covered CDR3 bases are TGCACCTGCAGTGAACAGGGCGATCAAAAC. Protein product: CTCSEQGDQN. In full, the CDR3 reads CTCSEQGDQNTLYF.

This clone has only a few counts. The listed genes are named as in mouse. The read terminates 4 residues before the CDR3 end, so the remaining end is supplied by the germline J gene. The gene calls are TRBV14 and TRBJ2-1; D is possibly TRBD1 (5 bases). CDR1 is SGHDT, CDR2 FRDEAV, per germline. The CDR3 runs 13 residues. V lost 1 base and J lost 6, with 8 bases in between. CDR3 sequence: CASSFRQGAEQFF. The CDR3 DNA, read in part, is TGTGCCAGCAGTTTCAGGCAGGGTGCT.

Comments on this clone: Gene names and germline match the mouse. The read terminates 4 residues before the CDR3 end, so the remaining end is supplied by the germline J gene. The chain is built from TRBV19 and TRBJ2-3; 9 bases are shared with TRBD2. V lost 9 bases, J lost 0 bases, and 5 bases stayed unmatched. CDR1 and CDR2 from the germline V gene are FNHDT and SITEND (reference sequence). The CDR3 runs 14 residues. CDR3 bases read: TGTGCCACAGAGGACTGGGGTAGTGCAGAA. This gives the protein CATEDWGSAE. The full CDR3 protein reads CATEDWGSAETLYF. The full variable domain, rest sourced from reference TRBV19 and TRBJ2-3, is GGIITQTPKFLIGQEGQKLTLKCQQNFNHDTMYWYRQDSGKGLRLIYYSITENDLQKGDLSEGYDASREKKSSFSLTVTSAQKNEMAVFLCATEDWGSAETLYFGSGTRLTVL.

This clone was detected a few times. Gene names and germline match the mouse. The CDR3: CASSEPGQNAEQFF. CDR3 DNA, as far as it was read: TGTGCCAGCAGTGAGCCGGGACAAAATGCT. The chain joins TRBV13-3 to TRBJ2-1; possible D gene TRBD1, 6 bases. The DNA ends 4 residues before the CDR3 does, and the rest of the CDR3 is filled in from the germline J gene. Between the trimmed V and J ends, which lost 2 bases and 5 bases, there was a span of 11 bases. The CDR3 covers 14 residues. The V gene's germline CDR1 is NNHDY and CDR2 SYVADS.

This clone was observed at least ten times. The germline and genes are mouse ones. The read ends 4 residues early relative to the CDR3; the germline J gene fills the gap. The V and J genes are TRBV13-1 and TRBJ2-1, with 10 nucleotides matching TRBD1. The germline gives CDR1 NSHNY, CDR2 SYGAGN. The CDR3 has 14 residues. The J segment lost 4 bases and the V segment lost 3 bases, leaving 1 base of the junction unmatched. CDR3 sequence: CASSGGQGYAEQFF. The part of the CDR3 DNA that was read is TGTGCCAGCAGTGGGGGACAGGGGTATGCT.

With regard to this clone: The protein listed by TCRdb differs at residue 9 from the translated DNA, so the DNA translation is shown. Gene and germline names: mouse. The CDR3 sequence: CASSPQNSPLYF. Partial CDR3 DNA: TGTGCCAGCAGTCCACAAAATTCGCCC. This chain joins TRBV13-3 and TRBJ1-6; no clear D. From the germline J gene comes the end of the CDR3, since the read stops 3 residues before it. TRBJ1-6 counts as an open reading frame of uncertain function. Per the germline V gene, CDR1 is NNHDY and CDR2 is SYVADS. Trimming shortened V by 4 bases and J by 7 bases, and 6 bases separated the two germline ends. The CDR3 is 12 residues long.

This clone was found a few times. Gene names are mouse gene names. The CDR3 end lies 4 residues beyond the end of the read and is filled in from the germline J gene. This chain joins TRBV13-2 and TRBJ1-1, with D uncertain. Per the germline V gene, CDR1 is NNHNN and CDR2 is SYGAGS (reference sequence). Trimming stripped 3 bases from V and 1 base from J, with 7 bases between. This CDR3 contains 13 residues. The CDR3 protein is CASGVRRNTEVFF. CDR3 bases read: TGTGCCAGCGGTGTCAGGCGAAACACA.

A few counts support this clone. The genes are named according to mouse. The read halts 4 residues ahead of the CDR3 end, with the missing end drawn from the germline J gene. The V call is TRBV13-1, the J call TRBJ1-4; TRBD1 agrees at 8 bases. The CDR3 is 16 residues long. V trimming: 1 base; J trimming: 6 bases; junction bases outside the gene matches: 8. CDR1 NSHNY and CDR2 SYGAGN come from the germline V gene. CDR3 DNA, as far as it was read: TGTGCCAGCAGTGATAGGACAGGGAGAGAGGACGAA. Translated, it gives CASSDRTGREDE. The whole CDR3 is CASSDRTGREDERLFF.

Concerning this clone itself: Gene labels here are mouse ones. CDR3 DNA (partial): TGTGCCAGCAGTGACAGGGCGGGAATCGAA. It codes for CASSDRAGIE. The whole CDR3 region reads CASSDRAGIERLFF. V and J are TRBV13-3 and TRBJ1-4, with D perhaps TRBD1 (5 bases). The CDR3 end falls 4 residues outside the read, so it is completed with the germline J gene. Germline V gives CDR1 NNHDY, CDR2 SYVADS. CDR3 size: 14 residues.

To note about this clone: Genes and germline come from the mouse. The CDR3: CASSQGQYSGQNTLYF. CDR3 DNA (partial): TGTGCTAGCAGCCAGGGACAATACTCTGGTCAAAAC. The chain has TRBV17 and TRBJ2-4; possibly TRBD1 for D (6 bases). The read ends 4 residues shy of where the CDR3 ends; the end is completed using the germline J gene. The germline CDR1 and CDR2 sequences are MNHDT and YYDKIL. The CDR3 totals 16 residues. Deletions cut 6 bases from V and 1 base from J, with 17 bases between.

The sample holds a few counts of this clone. Gene names and germline match the mouse. The read ends 4 residues before the CDR3 terminus; that terminus is restored from the germline J gene. The chain carries TRBV1 and TRBJ1-2, with TRBD1 matching 9 bases. Per germline, CDR1 NSQYPW and CDR2 LRSPGD (reference sequence). The V segment lost 1 base and the J segment 4 bases; nucleotides outside the gene matches: 7. This CDR3 comprises 16 residues. The covered CDR3 bases are TGCACCTGCAGTGCAGTCCGGGACAGGGAGGGCTCC. As protein: CTCSAVRDREGS. The entire CDR3 is CTCSAVRDREGSDYTF.

About this clone: TCRdb's protein does not match the DNA translation at residue 10; the protein provided is translated from the DNA. Gene names denote mouse genes. The CDR3 end falls 3 residues outside the read, so it is completed with the germline J gene. The chain recombines TRBV1 with TRBJ1-6; TRBD1 matches 7 bases. TRBJ1-6 is an ORF; its function is uncertain. V trimming: 6 bases; J trimming: 6 bases; junction bases outside the gene matches: 2. The germline CDR1 and CDR2 sequences are NSQYPW and LRSPGD (reference sequence). The CDR3 is made up of 13 amino acids. CDR3 DNA, as far as it was read: TGCACCTGCAGCTACAGGGGTAATTCGCCC. Encoded protein: CTCSYRGNSP. The whole CDR3 protein reads CTCSYRGNSPLYF.

This clone has a handful of counts. Gene and germline names: mouse. The read ends 4 residues before the CDR3 terminus; that terminus is restored from the germline J gene. This chain connects TRBV19 to TRBJ2-5, with a possible D match to TRBD1 (6 bases). V was clipped by 9 bases and J by 1 base, with 12 bases between them. This CDR3 is 13 amino acids long. Germline lookup yields CDR1 FNHDT and CDR2 SITEND (reference sequence). CDR3: CAISTGYQDTQYF. The DNA read from the CDR3 is TGTGCCATCTCGACAGGCTACCAAGAC.

This clone has more than one count but fewer than ten. Mouse gene names and germline throughout. Read coverage stops 4 residues before the CDR3 terminus; the germline J gene supplies the remainder. The chain is built from TRBV13-3 and TRBJ1-2; TRBD1 matches 8 bases. V lost 5 bases, J lost 4 bases, and 4 bases stayed unmatched. Germline-derived CDR1 and CDR2 are NNHDY and SYVADS. CDR3 size: 13 residues. The covered CDR3 bases are TGTGCCAGCAGGCCCACAGGGGGCTCC. This gives the protein CASRPTGGS. The whole CDR3 protein reads CASRPTGGSDYTF.

As to this clone: Mouse names are used for the genes. The read finishes 4 residues shy of the CDR3 end, and the germline J gene is used to complete it. The chain recombines TRBV19 with TRBJ1-4; D is perhaps TRBD1 (6 bases). Trimming removed 4 bases from V and 4 bases from J, with 11 bases in between. The CDR3 is made up of 14 amino acids. Per the germline V gene, CDR1 is FNHDT and CDR2 is SITEND (reference sequence). The CDR3 DNA, read in part, is TGTGCCAGCAGTCCTCGGACAGACAACGAA. Its protein product is CASSPRTDNE. The whole CDR3 protein reads CASSPRTDNERLFF.

This clone was counted between two and nine times. Any gene name here is a mouse gene name. With the read ending 4 residues before the CDR3 end, the germline J gene is used to fill in that end. The chain employs TRBV1 and TRBJ2-1; the D is unclear. Germline CDR1 is NSQYPW and CDR2 is LRSPGD (reference sequence). Trimming took off 0 bases at V and 4 bases at J, with 7 bases between the two ends. The CDR3 has 14 amino acids. CDR3 loop: CTCSAEPGYAEQFF. The sequenced part of the CDR3 DNA is TGCACCTGCAGTGCAGAACCTGGTTATGCT. The whole variable domain, filled in from reference TRBV1 and TRBJ2-1, reads VTLLEQNPRWRLVPRGQAVNLRCILKNSQYPWMSWYQQDLQKQLQWLFTLRSPGDKEVKSLPGADYLATRVTDTELRLQVANMSQGRTLYCTCSAEPGYAEQFFGPGTRLTVL.

Details on this clone: A read error is possible here, since a much larger clone lies one base away. The listed genes are named as in mouse. The CDR3 end is not reached by the read, which stops 4 residues before it; the germline J gene fills it in. The V call is TRBV14, the J call TRBJ2-3; TRBD2 agrees at 9 bases. Per the germline V gene, CDR1 is SGHDT and CDR2 is FRDEAV. With 4 bases clipped from V and 0 bases from J, the junction kept 3 bases outside the gene matches. The CDR3 runs to 15 residues. The DNA read from the CDR3 is TGTGCCAGCAGTCCCGACTGGGGGAGTGCAGAA. It is translated as CASSPDWGSAE. The entire CDR3 sequence reads CASSPDWGSAETLYF.

This clone was observed a few times. A read error may produce the germline difference seen at one junction end. Gene names are mouse gene names. The read stops 4 residues short of the end of the CDR3; the missing end is completed from the germline J gene. The gene calls are TRBV13-1 and TRBJ1-1; D possibly corresponds to TRBD1 (5 bases). Germline V gives CDR1 NSHNY, CDR2 SYGAGN. This CDR3 comprises 15 residues. The part of the CDR3 DNA that was read is TGTGCCAGCAGTGATGAGAGGACAATAAACAGA. Translating it yields CASSDERTINR. The CDR3, in full, reads CASSDERTINREVFF.

This clone was counted ten times or more. The genes and germline here are from mouse. The sequenced CDR3 bases are TGCACCTGCAGTGCTTTTGGGGAT. This gives the protein CTCSAFGD. The CDR3, in full, reads CTCSAFGDEQYF. This chain connects TRBV1 to TRBJ2-7, with a tentative D call TRBD2 (5 bases). The read halts 4 residues ahead of the CDR3 end, with the missing end drawn from the germline J gene. This CDR3 is built from 12 residues. Germline V CDR1 and CDR2: NSQYPW, LRSPGD (reference sequence). The full variable domain, its missing parts supplied by reference TRBV1 and TRBJ2-7, is VTLLEQNPRWRLVPRGQAVNLRCILKNSQYPWMSWYQQDLQKQLQWLFTLRSPGDKEVKSLPGADYLATRVTDTELRLQVANMSQGRTLYCTCSAFGDEQYFGPGTRLTVL.

This clone was counted only a few times. These gene names are mouse names. The CDR3 goes on 4 residues after the read ends, and that part is filled in from the germline J gene. The rearrangement links TRBV13-3 to TRBJ2-1; 8 positions match TRBD2. The junction had 7 bases not matched to a gene; V was cut back by 1 base and J by 4 bases. Looked up from germline, CDR1 is NNHDY and CDR2 is SYVADS. CDR3 size: 16 residues. CDR3 sequence: CASSDYQLGEYAEQFF. The covered CDR3 bases are TGTGCCAGCAGTGATTACCAACTGGGGGAGTATGCT.

This clone was picked up a small number of times. The gene names given are mouse names. Coverage ceases 4 residues before the CDR3 finishes, and the germline J gene fills in the end. The chain is built from TRBV31 and TRBJ2-1, with a weak D call TRBD2 (6 bases). V lost 4 bases, J lost 5 bases, and 9 bases lay in between. CDR1 is GKSSPN and CDR2 is SITVG in the germline V gene. The CDR3 runs 12 residues. CDR3 residues: CAWTGVHAEQFF. CDR3 DNA (partial): TGTGCCTGGACTGGGGTCCATGCT.

This clone was seen a few times. Mouse germline and gene names are used. The CDR3 end falls 4 residues outside the read, so it is completed with the germline J gene. The rearrangement uses TRBV19 and TRBJ2-7, with D tentatively TRBD1 (6 bases). Germline lookup yields CDR1 FNHDT and CDR2 SITEND (reference sequence). This CDR3 region has 14 residues. CDR3 DNA (partial): TGTGCCAGCAGACCTACAGGGAGGGGGTAT. Its protein is CASRPTGRGY. Given in full, the CDR3 is CASRPTGRGYEQYF.